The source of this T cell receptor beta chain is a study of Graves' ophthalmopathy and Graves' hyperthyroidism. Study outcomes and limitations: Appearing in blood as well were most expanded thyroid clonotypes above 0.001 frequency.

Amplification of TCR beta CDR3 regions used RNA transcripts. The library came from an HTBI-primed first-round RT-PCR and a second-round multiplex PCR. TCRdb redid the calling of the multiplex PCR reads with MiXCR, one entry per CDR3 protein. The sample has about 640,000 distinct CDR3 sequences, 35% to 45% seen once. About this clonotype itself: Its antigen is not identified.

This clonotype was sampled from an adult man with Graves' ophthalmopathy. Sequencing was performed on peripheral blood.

CDR3 sequence reads: CASSLVYGSSGNTIYF. The CDR3 nucleotides are TGCGCCAGCAGCCTGGTATACGGGAGCTCTGGAAACACCATATATTTT. V usage is TRBV4-3 and J usage is TRBJ1-3; D is ambiguous. The germline CDR1 and CDR2 sequences are LGHNA and YSLEER. Trimming pared 4 bases from V and 0 bases from J, leaving 13 bases between. CDR3 size: 16 residues.